One sample yielded the 21 T cell receptor beta chains listed below, sequenced in a study of blood T cell repertoires in COVID-19. The protocol was immunoSEQ multiplex PCR, while the TCRdb copy is restricted to in-frame clones and leaves out a portion. This repertoire shows under 60,000 clones, approximately 89% found once; its top ten account for roughly 13%. Sequenced sample: peripheral blood. These receptors were collected from a human donor with active COVID-19. The donor label of this sample is uncertain.

The rearrangement joins TRBV28 to TRBJ2-1, with 14 bases matching TRBD2. The V gene end was trimmed by 5 bases and the J gene end by 4 bases; junction bases not matched to a gene: 7. CDR1 MDHEN and CDR2 SYDVKM come from the germline V gene. The CDR3 covers 17 residues. The CDR3 here is CASSDPTSGGVYNEQFF. CDR3 coding DNA: TGTGCCAGCAGTGACCCGACTAGCGGGGGGGTGTACAATGAGCAGTTCTTC.

V is TRBV7-8 and J is TRBJ2-7; D remains unclear. Trimming removed 1 base from V and 5 bases from J, with 15 bases in between. Germline loops: CDR1 SGHVS, CDR2 FQNEAQ. The CDR3 covers 15 residues. The CDR3 sequence: CASSLDPLHSHEQYF. CDR3 DNA: TGTGCCAGCAGCTTAGACCCGCTCCACTCTCACGAGCAGTACTTC.

This sequence joins TRBV28 and TRBJ2-1; 7 positions match TRBD2. The CDR3 is 16 residues long. Losses at the gene ends were 4 bases for V and 4 bases for J; bases not matched to a gene: 10. The germline gives CDR1 MDHEN, CDR2 SYDVKM. CDR3 protein: CASSSRIGGGYNEQFF. The CDR3 bases are TGTGCCAGCAGTTCAAGAATCGGGGGAGGGTACAATGAGCAGTTCTTC.

This clone has a handful of counts. The genes are TRBV29-1 and TRBJ1-2, with 7 bases fitting TRBD1. The CDR3 spans 12 residues. J lost 4 bases, V lost 3 bases, and 2 bases had no gene match. In germline, CDR1 is SQVTM, CDR2 ANQGSEA. The CDR3 reads CSVEDRSYGYTF. The CDR3, as DNA: TGCAGCGTTGAGGACAGGTCCTATGGCTACACCTTC.

The chain carries TRBV5-1 and TRBJ1-1; D is ambiguous. The CDR3 is 13 residues long. Germline V CDR1 and CDR2: SGHRS, YFSETQ. V lost 2 bases and J lost 5, with 10 bases in between. DNA of the CDR3: TGCGCCAGCAGCTTCGATCCGGGGACTGAAGCTTTCTTT. Its protein is CASSFDPGTEAFF. Full variable domain (remainder filled in from reference TRBV5-1 and TRBJ1-1): KAGVTQTPRYLIKTRGQQVTLSCSPISGHRSVSWYQQTPGQGLQFLFEYFSETQRNKGNFPGRFSGRQFSNSRSEMNVSTLELGDSALYLCASSFDPGTEAFFGQGTRLTVV.

The genes are TRBV27 and TRBJ2-1; D perhaps matches TRBD1 (5 bases). Per the germline V gene, CDR1 is MNHEY and CDR2 is SMNVEV (reference sequence). CDR3 length: 15 amino acids. The ends were cut back, 3 bases at V and 8 bases at J, with 17 bases in the middle. CDR3 coding DNA: TGTGCCAGCAGTTTGGGGCAGGCGGTTTGGGATGAGCAGTTCTTC. Translating it yields CASSLGQAVWDEQFF.

The J gene is TRBJ2-3, the V gene TRBV13, with D perhaps matching TRBD2 (5 bases). Deletions cut 5 bases from V and 1 base from J, with 16 bases between. Germline V gene lookup returns CDR1 PRHDT and CDR2 FYEKMQ (reference sequence). The CDR3 extends over 16 amino acids. In DNA form, the CDR3 reads TGTGCCAGCAGCCTCGGTGCGGGTCTGCGCACAGATACGCAGTATTTT. Amino acids: CASSLGAGLRTDTQYF.

This chain joins TRBV14 and TRBJ2-7; 9 positions match TRBD1. The CDR3 spans 17 residues. Germline CDR1 is SGHDN and CDR2 is FVKESK. Trimming removed 0 bases from V and 3 bases from J; junction bases left unmatched: 9. The CDR3 loop reads CASSQDPPGQGYYEQYF. Here the CDR3 DNA reads TGTGCCAGCAGCCAAGATCCCCCCGGACAGGGGTACTACGAGCAGTACTTC.

The chain combines TRBV15 with TRBJ1-4; tentatively, D is TRBD1 (6 bases). V was shortened by 5 bases and J by 0 bases, with 13 bases between the two germline ends. CDR3 length equals 16 residues. Germline lookup yields CDR1 LNHNV and CDR2 YYDKDF (reference sequence). The CDR3 sequence: CATSGGSFATNEKLFF. The CDR3 region has the DNA TGTGCCACCAGCGGGGGCAGCTTTGCAACTAATGAAAAACTGTTTTTT.

The chain links TRBV25-1 to TRBJ1-1; 8 nucleotides line up with TRBD1. The germline V gene has CDR1 MGHDK and CDR2 SYGVNS. V gave up 6 bases and J gave up 5 bases; unmatched junction bases: 5. The CDR3 consists of 13 residues. In DNA, the CDR3 is TGTGCCAGCAGGATACAGGGGGGAACTGAAGCTTTCTTT. Its protein is CASRIQGGTEAFF.

The rearrangement uses TRBV19 and TRBJ1-2; possible D gene TRBD1, 5 bases. The germline V gene has CDR1 LNHDA and CDR2 SQIVND (reference sequence). The germline V and J ends were trimmed by 0 bases and 8 bases, with 13 bases remaining between them. The CDR3 runs 14 residues. The CDR3: CASSIDPAGWGYTF. For the CDR3, the DNA is TGTGCCAGTAGTATAGACCCTGCAGGGTGGGGCTACACCTTC.

The V gene is TRBV14, the J gene TRBJ2-4; 9 bases fit TRBD2. Germline assignment: CDR1 SGHDN and CDR2 FVKESK. Trimming cost V 4 bases and J 8 bases; bases outside gene matches: 3. The CDR3 covers 13 residues. The CDR3: CASSRTSAHIQYF. The CDR3 DNA reads as TGTGCCAGCAGCCGGACTAGCGCGCACATTCAGTACTTC.

The chain combines TRBV24-1 with TRBJ2-7; 11 nucleotides line up with TRBD2. The CDR3 is 16 residues long. Germline lookup yields CDR1 KGHDR and CDR2 SFDVKD. Trimming removed 3 bases from V and 5 bases from J; junction bases left unmatched: 8. CDR3 DNA: TGTGCCACCAGTGATCGAGCTAGCGGGAGGAACGACGAGCAGTACTTC. Its translation is CATSDRASGRNDEQYF.

The chain couples TRBV18 to TRBJ1-6, with 8 bases identical to TRBD1. This CDR3 contains 13 residues. Germline V gene data show CDR1 as KGHSH and CDR2 as LQKENI. The V and J ends lost 5 bases and 6 bases, in that order; junction bases with no gene match: 0. CDR3 in amino acids: CASSDRGNSPLHF. CDR3 bases: TGTGCCAGCTCAGACAGGGGTAATTCACCCCTCCACTTT. The whole variable domain, filled in from reference TRBV18 and TRBJ1-6, reads NAGVMQNPRHLVRRRGQEARLRCSPMKGHSHVYWYRQLPEEGLKFMVYLQKENIIDESGMPKERFSAEFPKEGPSILRIQQVVRGDSAAYFCASSDRGNSPLHFGNGTRLTVT.

The gene calls are TRBV4-1 and TRBJ2-1; TRBD1 is a possible D gene (5 bases). The CDR3 covers 15 residues. Per the germline V gene, CDR1 is MGHRA and CDR2 is YSYEKL. V gave up 0 bases and J gave up 4 bases, with 10 bases separating them. In DNA form, the CDR3 reads TGCGCCAGCAGCCAAGATTTGACAGCGTACAATGAGCAGTTCTTC. This codes for CASSQDLTAYNEQFF.

Only one count was recorded for this clone. J is TRBJ1-5 and V is TRBV24-1; D perhaps matches TRBD1 (5 bases). V lost 3 bases and J lost 0, with 14 bases in between. Germline V gene sequence: CDR1 KGHDR, CDR2 SFDVKD. The CDR3 consists of 17 residues. This CDR3 is CATSDGGLANSNQPQHF. DNA of the CDR3: TGTGCCACCAGTGATGGGGGTCTAGCGAATAGCAATCAGCCCCAGCATTTT.

This chain uses TRBV11-2 with TRBJ1-2, with 8 positions matching TRBD1. V lost 5 bases to trimming and J lost 7 bases; unmatched junction nucleotides: 9. The CDR3 is 14 residues long. Germline assignment: CDR1 SGHAT and CDR2 FQNNGV. This chain's CDR3 is CASSPDRGTSGYTF. Here the CDR3 DNA reads TGTGCCAGCAGCCCTGACAGGGGTACGAGTGGCTACACCTTC.

The J gene is TRBJ1-2, the V gene TRBV7-9, with 8 bases lining up with TRBD1. Trimming cost V 5 bases and J 4 bases; bases outside gene matches: 3. Germline V gives CDR1 SEHNR, CDR2 FQNEAQ (reference sequence). This CDR3 has 13 residues. The CDR3 DNA reads as TGTGCCAGCAGCGACAGGGGAATCTATGGCTACACCTTC. It is translated as CASSDRGIYGYTF.

The rearrangement joins TRBV5-1 to TRBJ1-6; D might be TRBD1 (5 bases). V was shortened by 4 bases and J by 13 bases, with 12 bases between the two germline ends. The CDR3 has 12 amino acids. Germline CDR1 SGHRS, CDR2 YFSETQ. CDR3 sequence reads: CASSTGPPPLHF. The CDR3 nucleotides are TGCGCCAGCAGCACAGGACCTCCCCCCCTCCACTTT.

The V gene is TRBV20-1, the J gene TRBJ2-7; D unclear. Germline V gene lookup returns CDR1 DFQATT and CDR2 SNEGSKA (reference sequence). V lost 3 bases, J lost 6 bases, and 6 bases lay in between. The CDR3 runs 10 residues. CDR3 in amino acids: CSASRVEQYF. For the CDR3, the DNA is TGCAGTGCTAGTCGAGTCGAGCAGTACTTC.

The rearrangement joins TRBV28 to TRBJ2-3, with a weak D call TRBD2 (6 bases). CDR3 size: 15 residues. V dropped 4 bases and J dropped 5 bases, with 16 bases sitting between them. Germline CDR1 MDHEN, CDR2 SYDVKM. The CDR3 region has the DNA TGTGCCAGCAGTTCCCCCGGGGGTGGAGGAGATACGCAGTATTTT. Translating it yields CASSSPGGGGDTQYF.